This record covers a single T cell receptor beta chain. In the original processing: Reference gene primer amplification gave nucleated cell count estimates. Profiling relied on immunoSEQ multiplex PCR, and the TCRdb table lists in-frame clones only, not all of them. The DNA gave D and trimming, while V, J and clone size come from that table. Among about 480,000 clones listed, more than 75% were seen once. Germline loops: CDR1 SEHNR, CDR2 FQNEAQ (reference sequence). Trimming took off 5 bases at V and 4 bases at J, with 14 bases between the two ends. The CDR3 has 14 residues. The data originate from a study of blood T cell repertoires in COVID-19.

Sequencing was done on a sample of PBMCs or T cells enriched from blood (not recorded which). The chain carries TRBV7-9 and TRBJ2-5, with D possibly TRBD2 on 5 matching bases. This clonotype was obtained from a woman between 40 and 50 years old who had recovered from COVID-19. CDR3 nucleotides: TGTGCCAGCAGCCCCTGGGAAGGGAGAGAGACCCAGTACTTC. This encodes CASSPWEGRETQYF.